Listed below are T cell receptor beta chains from one sample, sequenced in a study of OX40 agonist ivuxolimab in advanced cancers. The method was immunoSEQ multiplex PCR; TCRdb's version includes in-frame clones alone and lacks a portion of them. The sample lists about 12,000 clones, around 80% seen once, with 20% to 30% in the top ten. The sample consisted of CD4+ or CD8+ T cells sorted from blood, taken in a trial of the OX40 agonist ivuxolimab. The source is an adult with an advanced solid tumor such as melanoma, head and neck, liver or kidney cancer. The CDR3 runs from the conserved cysteine through the conserved F or W. D genes are given only for firm matches. Only some rows state a clone size, as once, few, many or a class for expanded clones.

d_gene: TRBD1
abundance: .
j_gene: TRBJ1-1
v_gene: TRBV29-1
CDR3aa: CSVVGLQGMGTEAFF
CDR3nt: TGCAGCGTTGTTGGGTTACAGGGGATGGGCACTGAAGCTTTCTTT

d_gene: .
abundance: .
j_gene: TRBJ2-7
v_gene: TRBV9
CDR3aa: CASQWASTLYEQYF
CDR3nt: TGTGCCAGCCAATGGGCCTCAACCCTTTACGAGCAGTACTTC

d_gene: .
abundance: few
j_gene: TRBJ1-1
v_gene: TRBV29-1
CDR3aa: CSVAAGRGTEAFF
CDR3nt: TGCAGCGTCGCTGCGGGTAGGGGCACTGAAGCTTTCTTT

d_gene: .
abundance: .
j_gene: TRBJ1-5
v_gene: TRBV6-5
CDR3aa: CASSYSKQGGPQHF
CDR3nt: TGTGCCAGCAGTTACTCGAAACAAGGGGGGCCCCAGCATTTT

d_gene: .
abundance: .
j_gene: TRBJ2-1
v_gene: TRBV12-5
CDR3aa: CASGPGALYNEQFF
CDR3nt: TGTGCTAGTGGTCCAGGGGCGTTATACAATGAGCAGTTCTTC

d_gene: .
abundance: .
j_gene: TRBJ2-1
v_gene: TRBV29-1
CDR3aa: CSVPGTYNEQFF
CDR3nt: TGCAGCGTTCCCGGCACCTACAATGAGCAGTTCTTC

d_gene: .
abundance: .
j_gene: TRBJ1-3
v_gene: TRBV5-6
CDR3aa: CASSFLPGSGNTIYF
CDR3nt: TGTGCCAGCAGCTTCCTCCCGGGGTCCGGAAACACCATATATTTT

d_gene: .
abundance: .
j_gene: TRBJ1-2
v_gene: TRBV5-1
CDR3aa: CASSLAPGASGGYTF
CDR3nt: TGCGCCAGCAGCTTGGCCCCGGGGGCGTCAGGTGGCTACACCTTC

d_gene: TRBD2
abundance: few
j_gene: TRBJ2-1
v_gene: TRBV12-5
CDR3aa: CASGLLAGGEQFF
CDR3nt: TGTGCTAGTGGACTACTAGCGGGAGGAGAGCAGTTCTTC

d_gene: .
abundance: .
j_gene: TRBJ2-5
v_gene: TRBV9
CDR3aa: CASSVGHQETQYF
CDR3nt: TGTGCCAGCAGCGTAGGACACCAAGAGACCCAGTACTTC

d_gene: .
abundance: .
j_gene: TRBJ2-2
v_gene: TRBV29-1
CDR3aa: CSVLGTNTGELFF
CDR3nt: TGCAGCGTTCTGGGGACTAACACCGGGGAGCTGTTTTTT

d_gene: .
abundance: .
j_gene: TRBJ2-5
v_gene: TRBV15
CDR3aa: CAIQSGQLQETQYF
CDR3nt: TGTGCCATCCAGTCAGGACAGTTACAAGAGACCCAGTACTTC

d_gene: TRBD1
abundance: .
j_gene: TRBJ1-1
v_gene: TRBV4-1
CDR3aa: CASSQAGQGAKTEAFF
CDR3nt: TGCGCCAGCAGCCAAGCGGGACAGGGGGCTAAAACTGAAGCTTTCTTT

d_gene: TRBD1
abundance: .
j_gene: TRBJ1-5
v_gene: TRBV28
CDR3aa: CASSWVSGTGDNQPQHF
CDR3nt: TGTGCCAGCAGTTGGGTTTCCGGGACAGGGGACAATCAGCCCCAGCATTTT

d_gene: .
abundance: .
j_gene: TRBJ2-1
v_gene: TRBV11-2
CDR3aa: CASSLEDEQFF
CDR3nt: TGTGCCAGCAGCTTAGAAGATGAGCAGTTCTTC

d_gene: .
abundance: few
j_gene: TRBJ2-4
v_gene: TRBV6-6
CDR3aa: CASSYSEGKGDIQYF
CDR3nt: TGTGCCAGCAGTTACTCGGAGGGTAAAGGGGACATTCAGTACTTC

d_gene: .
abundance: .
j_gene: TRBJ2-6
v_gene: TRBV29-1
CDR3aa: CSVVTGAPGANVLTF
CDR3nt: TGCAGCGTTGTCACAGGAGCCCCTGGGGCCAACGTCCTGACTTTC

d_gene: TRBD2
abundance: .
j_gene: TRBJ2-1
v_gene: TRBV27
CDR3aa: CASNLAGGNEQFF
CDR3nt: TGTGCCAGCAACCTAGCGGGGGGTAATGAGCAGTTCTTC

d_gene: .
abundance: .
j_gene: TRBJ1-3
v_gene: TRBV5-1
CDR3aa: CASSSDGNSGNTIYF
CDR3nt: TGCGCCAGCAGCTCGGACGGTAACTCTGGAAACACCATATATTTT

d_gene: .
abundance: .
j_gene: TRBJ2-1
v_gene: TRBV7-2
CDR3aa: CASSLTGGDYNEQFF
CDR3nt: TGTGCCAGCAGCTTAACAGGGGGGGATTACAATGAGCAGTTCTTC

d_gene: TRBD1
abundance: .
j_gene: TRBJ2-7
v_gene: TRBV14
CDR3aa: CASSHQKPGQGTYEQYF
CDR3nt: TGTGCCAGCAGCCACCAAAAGCCGGGACAGGGAACCTACGAGCAGTACTTC

d_gene: .
abundance: .
j_gene: TRBJ1-1
v_gene: TRBV15
CDR3aa: CATSETVNTEAFF
CDR3nt: TGTGCCACCAGCGAGACAGTGAACACTGAAGCTTTCTTT

d_gene: .
abundance: .
j_gene: TRBJ2-1
v_gene: TRBV29-1
CDR3aa: CSVEIVEGYNEQFF
CDR3nt: TGCAGCGTTGAGATCGTCGAGGGGTACAATGAGCAGTTCTTC

d_gene: .
abundance: .
j_gene: TRBJ2-7
v_gene: TRBV9
CDR3aa: CASSTGSEQYF
CDR3nt: TGTGCCAGCAGCACAGGGTCCGAGCAGTACTTC

d_gene: TRBD1
abundance: .
j_gene: TRBJ2-1
v_gene: TRBV7-6
CDR3aa: CASSLAKQGRAHMQFF
CDR3nt: TGTGCCAGCAGCTTAGCGAAACAGGGGCGGGCACATATGCAGTTCTTC

d_gene: TRBD1
abundance: .
j_gene: TRBJ2-1
v_gene: TRBV9
CDR3aa: CASSDRDRGYNEQFF
CDR3nt: TGTGCCAGCAGCGACCGGGACAGGGGCTACAATGAGCAGTTCTTC

d_gene: .
abundance: .
j_gene: TRBJ1-3
v_gene: TRBV6-5
CDR3aa: CASTGAIGNTIYF
CDR3nt: TGTGCCAGCACGGGGGCTATAGGAAACACCATATATTTT

d_gene: .
abundance: .
j_gene: TRBJ1-3
v_gene: TRBV7-9
CDR3aa: CASSLAHSEGNTIYF
CDR3nt: TGTGCCAGCAGCTTAGCGCACAGTGAGGGAAACACCATATATTTT

d_gene: .
abundance: .
j_gene: TRBJ1-2
v_gene: TRBV20-1
CDR3aa: CSEGRVGYTF
CDR3nt: TGCAGTGAGGGGCGGGTTGGCTACACCTTC

d_gene: .
abundance: .
j_gene: TRBJ1-4
v_gene: TRBV6-5
CDR3aa: CASNERGPNEKLFF
CDR3nt: TGTGCCAGCAACGAAAGGGGCCCTAATGAAAAACTGTTTTTT

d_gene: TRBD1
abundance: once
j_gene: TRBJ1-4
v_gene: TRBV27
CDR3aa: CASSPQTGGSEKLFF
CDR3nt: TGTGCCAGCAGTCCCCAGACAGGGGGCAGTGAAAAACTGTTTTTT

d_gene: .
abundance: few
j_gene: TRBJ2-1
v_gene: TRBV4-3
CDR3aa: CASSQASGPLRNEQFF
CDR3nt: TGCGCCAGCAGCCAAGCATCGGGGCCCCTGAGGAATGAGCAGTTCTTC

d_gene: TRBD1
abundance: .
j_gene: TRBJ1-2
v_gene: TRBV7-3
CDR3aa: CASSSGQGPGYTF
CDR3nt: TGTGCCAGCAGCTCGGGACAGGGACCGGGCTACACCTTC

d_gene: .
abundance: .
j_gene: TRBJ2-3
v_gene: TRBV7-3
CDR3aa: CASAGFTDTQYF
CDR3nt: TGTGCCTCGGCGGGATTCACAGATACGCAGTATTTT